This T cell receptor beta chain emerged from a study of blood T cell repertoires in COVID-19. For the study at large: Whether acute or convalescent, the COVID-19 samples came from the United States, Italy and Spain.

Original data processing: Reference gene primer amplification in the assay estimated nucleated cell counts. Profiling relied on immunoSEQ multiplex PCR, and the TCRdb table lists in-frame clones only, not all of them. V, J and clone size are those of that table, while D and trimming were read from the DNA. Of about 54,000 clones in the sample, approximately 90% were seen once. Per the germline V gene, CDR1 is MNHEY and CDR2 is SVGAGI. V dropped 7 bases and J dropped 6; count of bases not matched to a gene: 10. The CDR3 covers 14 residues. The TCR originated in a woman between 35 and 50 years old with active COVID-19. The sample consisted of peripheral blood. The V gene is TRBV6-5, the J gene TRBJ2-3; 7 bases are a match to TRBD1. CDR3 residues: CASTSQGPVDTQYF. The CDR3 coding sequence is TGTGCCAGCACCTCACAGGGGCCGGTGGATACGCAGTATTTT.